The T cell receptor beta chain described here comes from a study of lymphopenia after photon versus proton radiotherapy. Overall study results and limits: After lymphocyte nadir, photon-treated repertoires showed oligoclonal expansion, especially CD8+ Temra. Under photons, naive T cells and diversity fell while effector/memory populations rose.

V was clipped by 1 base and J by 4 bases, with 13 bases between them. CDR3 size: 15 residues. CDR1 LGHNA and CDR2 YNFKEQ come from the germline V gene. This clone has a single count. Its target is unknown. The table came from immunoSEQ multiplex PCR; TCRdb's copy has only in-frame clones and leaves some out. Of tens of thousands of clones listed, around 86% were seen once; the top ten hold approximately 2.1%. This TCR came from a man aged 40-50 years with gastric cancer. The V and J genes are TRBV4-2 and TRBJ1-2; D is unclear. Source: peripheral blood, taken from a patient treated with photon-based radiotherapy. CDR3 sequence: CASSQAVGAGYGYTF. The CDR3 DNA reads TGTGCCAGCAGCCAAGCTGTGGGCGCGGGCTATGGCTACACCTTC.